These 24 T cell receptor beta chains originate from one sample sequenced in a study of cytomegalovirus exposure and HLA in healthy donors. Use of 60 Vbeta and 13 Jbeta primers characterized the PCR. TCRdb keeps only in-frame clones here, not all; method: immunoSEQ multiplex PCR. The table records about 130,000 clones, approximately 72% of them present only once. Sequenced input: PBMCs. These receptors all stem from a human donor in good health.

J is TRBJ2-4 and V is TRBV28, with 9 bases lining up with TRBD2. Looked up from germline, CDR1 is MDHEN and CDR2 is SYDVKM. V was pared by 7 bases and J by 0 bases, with 7 bases of the junction left unmatched. The CDR3 runs to 16 residues. The CDR3 protein is CASMTSGYRAKNIQYF. Written as DNA, the CDR3 is TGTGCCAGCATGACTAGCGGATACAGAGCCAAAAACATTCAGTACTTC. Full variable domain (rest looked up from reference TRBV28 and TRBJ2-4): DVKVTQSSRYLVKRTGEKVFLECVQDMDHENMFWYRQDPGLGLRLIYFSYDVKMKEKGDIPEGYSVSREKKERFSLILESASTNQTSMYLCASMTSGYRAKNIQYFGAGTRLSVL.

This clone has more than one count but fewer than ten. The CDR3 region is CASSQQGYEQYF. The CDR3 DNA is TGTGCCAGCTCGCAACAGGGCTACGAGCAGTACTTC. The V call is TRBV18, the J call TRBJ2-7; D is perhaps TRBD1 (6 bases). The CDR3 extends over 12 amino acids. Germline V CDR1 and CDR2: KGHSH, LQKENI. Trimming left V 6 bases short and J 3 bases short, with 9 bases between.

V usage is TRBV7-2 and J usage is TRBJ2-7; 11 bases agree with TRBD2. Losses at the gene ends were 5 bases for V and 6 bases for J; bases not matched to a gene: 6. The CDR3 contains 14 residues. Germline CDR1 SGHTA, CDR2 FQGNSA. CDR3 region: CASSRTSGSREQYF. The CDR3 DNA sequence: TGTGCCAGCAGCAGAACTAGCGGGAGTCGCGAGCAGTACTTC.

This clone was seen a handful of times. V is TRBV28 and J is TRBJ1-2, with D maybe TRBD1 (5 bases). CDR3 size: 13 residues. The germline gives CDR1 MDHEN, CDR2 SYDVKM. Trimming took off 3 bases at V and 3 bases at J, with 8 bases between the two ends. The CDR3 loop is CASSLDNDYGYTF. DNA for the CDR3: TGTGCCAGCAGTTTGGACAACGACTATGGCTACACCTTC.

Remarks on this clone: The sample carries other DNA sequences with the same CDR3. J is TRBJ1-1 and V is TRBV5-1; D is possibly TRBD1 (6 bases). CDR1 and CDR2 (germline): SGHRS, YFSETQ. V lost 1 base to trimming and J lost 2 bases, with 12 bases between them. The CDR3 sequence is 15 residues long. The CDR3 loop is CASSLSGGLNTEAFF. CDR3 sequence (DNA): TGCGCCAGCAGCTTGAGCGGGGGGCTTAACACTGAAGCTTTCTTT.

V gene TRBV5-4 combines with J gene TRBJ1-2; perhaps TRBD1 as D (6 bases). The CDR3 covers 14 residues. V was trimmed by 1 base and J by 4 bases, leaving 11 bases between them. In germline, CDR1 is SGHNT, CDR2 YYREEE (reference sequence). The CDR3 DNA is TGTGCCAGCAGCTTGAAATTAGGGGGCTATGGCTACACCTTC. Residues: CASSLKLGGYGYTF.

In its sample, this clone was seen a few times. The V gene is TRBV5-1, the J gene TRBJ2-7; 7 bases match TRBD2. This CDR3 has 15 residues. V was pared by 5 bases and J by 3 bases, with 11 bases of the junction left unmatched. The germline V gene has CDR1 SGHRS and CDR2 YFSETQ. This CDR3 reads CASSPIRGRGYEQYF. The CDR3, as DNA: TGCGCCAGCAGTCCCATTCGGGGGAGGGGCTACGAGCAGTACTTC.

The J gene is TRBJ2-3, the V gene TRBV27, with TRBD2 matching over 9 bases. This CDR3 has 16 amino acids. Trimming took 2 bases from V and 0 from J; bases not matched to a gene: 3. Germline V CDR1 and CDR2: MNHEY, SMNVEV (reference sequence). CDR3 sequence: CASSLLAGTSTDTQYF. The CDR3 DNA follows: TGTGCCAGCAGTTTACTAGCGGGAACTAGCACAGATACGCAGTATTTT.

This clone has a handful of counts. The V call is TRBV6-1, the J call TRBJ1-2, with TRBD1 as a possible D gene (5 bases). Trimming shortened V by 6 bases and J by 1 base, and 9 bases separated the two germline ends. CDR3 length: 13 residues. Germline V lookup: CDR1 MNHNS, CDR2 SASEGT. The CDR3 nucleotides are TGTGCCAGCAGGGGGACTCTTAACTATGGCTACACCTTC. Residues: CASRGTLNYGYTF.

In nucleotides, the CDR3 is TGTGCCAGCAGTTTAGGCCCCTCTAGCGGGGGGTTTCACGAGCAGTACTTC. Encoded protein: CASSLGPSSGGFHEQYF. The chain recombines TRBV27 with TRBJ2-7; 11 bases match TRBD2. After removal of 2 bases from V and 5 bases from J, the junction contained 11 bases not matched to a gene. The CDR3 runs 17 residues. Germline lookup yields CDR1 MNHEY and CDR2 SMNVEV (reference sequence).

The chain links TRBV7-2 to TRBJ2-3; D might be TRBD1 (5 bases). Germline CDR1 SGHTA, CDR2 FQGNSA. This CDR3 is 16 amino acids long. V lost 1 base and J lost 1, with 12 bases in between. The CDR3 DNA follows: TGTGCCAGCAGCTTAGACCCAGGGCCTGGCACAGATACGCAGTATTTT. Translating it yields CASSLDPGPGTDTQYF.

V is TRBV18 and J is TRBJ1-5; 9 bases line up with TRBD1. V lost 4 bases to trimming and J lost 7 bases; unmatched junction nucleotides: 2. This CDR3 has 13 residues. CDR1 is KGHSH and CDR2 is LQKENI in the germline V gene. The CDR3 sequence is CASSLDRGQPQHF. DNA for the CDR3: TGTGCCAGCTCACTGGACAGGGGCCAGCCCCAGCATTTT.

The chain is built from TRBV30 and TRBJ1-1; 7 bases agree with TRBD1. The CDR3 contains 14 residues. V trimming: 2 bases; J trimming: 6 bases; junction bases outside the gene matches: 9. Germline lookup yields CDR1 GTSNPN and CDR2 SVGIG (reference sequence). The CDR3 nucleotides read TGTGCCTGGAGTTTTGGACAGGACTCATCTGAAGCTTTCTTT. This gives the protein CAWSFGQDSSEAFF.

This clone was seen a single time. The rearrangement uses TRBV4-2 and TRBJ2-2; possible D gene TRBD2, 7 bases. Germline CDR1 and CDR2: LGHNA and YNFKEQ. V was trimmed by 2 bases and J by 1 base, leaving 14 bases between them. The CDR3 has 17 amino acids. CDR3 sequence: CASSQTIGGQNTGELFF. The CDR3 bases are TGTGCCAGCAGCCAAACCATCGGGGGGCAGAACACCGGGGAGCTGTTTTTT.

V gene TRBV6-5 combines with J gene TRBJ2-7; D is possibly TRBD2 (6 bases). V lost 2 bases and J lost 9, with 8 bases in between. The CDR3 has 11 amino acids. CDR1 is MNHEY, CDR2 SVGAGI, per germline. For the CDR3, the DNA is TGTGCCAGCAGTTACCGGGAGACGCAGTACTTC. Translating gives CASSYRETQYF.

This chain links TRBV9 with TRBJ2-7; 11 bases are a match to TRBD2. The J segment lost 4 bases and the V segment lost 7 bases, leaving 10 bases of the junction unmatched. This CDR3 region has 15 residues. Germline lookup yields CDR1 SGDLS and CDR2 YYNGEE. DNA for the CDR3: TGTGCCAGCTCCCTGGGAGTAGCGGGGGGGTACGAGCAGTACTTC. This codes for CASSLGVAGGYEQYF.

This clone was observed a single time. The rearrangement uses TRBV6-5 and TRBJ2-1; 7 nucleotides line up with TRBD2. Germline lookup yields CDR1 MNHEY and CDR2 SVGAGI. There are 13 residues in the CDR3. The V gene end was trimmed by 7 bases and the J gene end by 8 bases; junction bases not matched to a gene: 8. CDR3 nucleotide sequence: TGTGCCAGCAAACCCGGGGGGAGCGATGAGCAGTTCTTC. It yields the protein CASKPGGSDEQFF.

V gene TRBV4-2 combines with J gene TRBJ1-2, with D possibly matching TRBD1 (5 bases). The CDR3 length is 13 residues. Germline V gene sequence: CDR1 LGHNA, CDR2 YNFKEQ. V dropped 2 bases and J dropped 4 bases, with 8 bases sitting between them. As DNA, the CDR3 is TGTGCCAGCAGCCAAACCGACAGCTATGGCTACACCTTC. As protein: CASSQTDSYGYTF.

The rearrangement uses TRBV19 and TRBJ1-1; D perhaps matches TRBD1 (5 bases). V was trimmed by 7 bases and J by 0 bases, leaving 15 bases between them. This CDR3 spans 15 amino acids. Germline CDR1 is LNHDA and CDR2 is SQIVND (reference sequence). The CDR3 coding sequence is TGTGCCAGTACCCCGACAGCGATCATGAACACTGAAGCTTTCTTT. It is translated as CASTPTAIMNTEAFF.

V is TRBV19 and J is TRBJ2-7, with TRBD1 identical over 9 bases. This CDR3 has 13 residues. Germline values: CDR1 LNHDA, CDR2 SQIVND (reference sequence). J lost 7 bases, V lost 10 bases, and 11 bases had no gene match. CDR3 loop: CATSRGTGSEQYF. For the CDR3, the DNA is TGTGCCACCTCCAGGGGGACAGGGAGTGAGCAGTACTTC. Variable domain in full (rest from reference TRBV19 and TRBJ2-7): DGGITQSPKYLFRKEGQNVTLSCEQNLNHDAMYWYRQDPGQGLRLIYYSQIVNDFQKGDIAEGYSVSREKKESFPLTVTSAQKNPTAFYLCATSRGTGSEQYFGPGTRLTVT.

This clone was seen once. The V and J genes are TRBV6-5 and TRBJ2-7; 9 bases align to TRBD1. Germline V gene lookup returns CDR1 MNHEY and CDR2 SVGAGI. Trimming took 6 bases from V and 2 from J; bases not matched to a gene: 5. This CDR3 region has 14 residues. The CDR3 DNA sequence: TGTGCCAGCAGAGCCCGGGACAGGGCCTACGAGCAGTACTTC. Translated: CASRARDRAYEQYF.

The genes are TRBV5-6 and TRBJ2-1; 8 nucleotides line up with TRBD2. The CDR3 has 16 amino acids. Trimming at V came to 1 base and at J to 7 bases, leaving 10 bases not matched to a gene. Germline CDR1 reads SGHDT; CDR2 reads YYEEEE. Here the CDR3 reads CASSLLGGGPRNEQFF. CDR3 coding DNA: TGTGCCAGCAGCTTGCTCGGCGGGGGGCCGCGAAATGAGCAGTTCTTC.

This chain links TRBV6-5 with TRBJ2-7; D might be TRBD2 (6 bases). V was pared by 2 bases and J by 6 bases, with 8 bases between. Germline V gene lookup returns CDR1 MNHEY and CDR2 SVGAGI. The CDR3 contains 12 residues. CDR3 nucleotide sequence: TGTGCCAGCAGTTACCAGGGAGGCGAGCAGTACTTC. This encodes CASSYQGGEQYF.

The sample holds a few counts of this clone. The CDR3 spells CAWNLGGNGYTF. CDR3 coding DNA: TGTGCCTGGAATCTGGGGGGGAATGGCTACACCTTC. V is TRBV30 and J is TRBJ1-2; possibly TRBD1 for D (5 bases). The CDR3 is 12 amino acids. Trimming cost V 4 bases and J 6 bases, with 12 bases left between them. Germline V gives CDR1 GTSNPN, CDR2 SVGIG (reference sequence). Based on the CDR3 plus reference TRBV30 and TRBJ1-2, the full variable domain is SQTIHQWPATLVQPVGSPLSLECTVEGTSNPNLYWYRQAAGRGLQLLFYSVGIGQISSEVPQNLSASRPQDRQFILSSKKLLLSDSGFYLCAWNLGGNGYTFGSGTRLTVV.